One and the same sample provided the 27 T cell receptor beta chains below, sequenced in a study of blood T cell repertoires in COVID-19. Profiled with immunoSEQ multiplex PCR; TCRdb holds only in-frame clones, not every one. The data contain around 240,000 clones, approximately 85% of them singletons. The source material was PBMCs or T cells enriched from blood (not recorded which). Receptor source: a woman between 45 and 60 years old who had recovered from COVID-19.

The chain has TRBV3-1 (or the pseudogene TRBV3-2) and TRBJ1-2, with D unclear. Looked up from germline, CDR1 is LGHDT and CDR2 is YNNKEL (reference sequence). Deletions cut 8 bases from V and 4 bases from J, with 14 bases between. This CDR3 spans 13 amino acids. DNA of the CDR3: TGTGCCAGCGCGGGAGTAGTAGGCTATGGCTACACCTTC. Encoded protein: CASAGVVGYGYTF.

The V call is TRBV2, the J call TRBJ2-5; TRBD2 matches at 14 bases. V was clipped by 7 bases and J by 1 base; unmatched bases: 2. CDR3 length: 15 amino acids. Germline V lookup: CDR1 SNHLY, CDR2 FYNNEI. CDR3 amino acids: CASMGTSGGQETQYF. DNA for the CDR3: TGTGCCAGCATGGGGACTAGCGGGGGCCAAGAGACCCAGTACTTC.

This clone came up once. The V gene is TRBV28, the J gene TRBJ1-4; D is unclear. The CDR3 extends over 14 amino acids. V lost 3 bases and J lost 3, with 8 bases in between. Looked up from germline, CDR1 is MDHEN and CDR2 is SYDVKM. The CDR3 loop reads CASSFLSANEKLFF. DNA of the CDR3: TGTGCCAGCAGTTTCCTCTCCGCTAATGAAAAACTGTTTTTT. The whole variable domain, remainder taken from reference TRBV28 and TRBJ1-4, is DVKVTQSSRYLVKRTGEKVFLECVQDMDHENMFWYRQDPGLGLRLIYFSYDVKMKEKGDIPEGYSVSREKKERFSLILESASTNQTSMYLCASSFLSANEKLFFGSGTQLSVL.

This chain joins TRBV7-3 and TRBJ2-5; 9 bases fit TRBD1. Germline values: CDR1 SGHTA, CDR2 FQGTGA. J gave up 4 bases and V 5 bases, and 5 bases lay outside the gene matches. This CDR3 region has 14 residues. Here the CDR3 DNA reads TGTGCCAGCAGCCCTACAGGGGGCCGAGAGACCCAGTACTTC. Translation gives CASSPTGGRETQYF. Full variable domain (missing parts from reference TRBV7-3 and TRBJ2-5): GAGVSQTPSNKVTEKGKYVELRCDPISGHTALYWYRQSLGQGPEFLIYFQGTGAADDSGLPNDRFFAVRPEGSVSTLKIQRTERGDSAVYLCASSPTGGRETQYFGPGTRLLVL.

This chain joins TRBV5-6 and TRBJ1-2; D may be TRBD1 (6 bases). V was clipped by 4 bases and J by 1 base, with 17 bases between them. The CDR3 is made up of 16 amino acids. The germline V gene encodes CDR1 SGHDT and CDR2 YYEEEE. The CDR3 sequence is CASSPGGRLFNYGYTF. The CDR3 DNA reads as TGTGCCAGCAGCCCGGGGGGCAGACTATTTAACTATGGCTACACCTTC.

This chain joins TRBV5-1 and TRBJ2-6; unclear D gene. CDR3 size: 13 residues. Germline assignment: CDR1 SGHRS and CDR2 YFSETQ. V dropped 7 bases and J dropped 0 bases, with 5 bases sitting between them. CDR3 sequence (DNA): TGCGCCAGCCGAGACTCTGGGGCCAACGTCCTGACTTTC. Its translation is CASRDSGANVLTF.

The chain has TRBV9 and TRBJ2-3; a possible D gene is TRBD2 (7 bases). The CDR3 length is 15 residues. Trimming took off 2 bases at V and 5 bases at J, with 15 bases between the two ends. Per germline, CDR1 SGDLS and CDR2 YYNGEE. CDR3 region: CASSVGGLAGDTQYF. DNA for the CDR3: TGTGCCAGCAGCGTGGGGGGGCTAGCCGGAGATACGCAGTATTTT.

This clone has only a few counts. The rearrangement joins TRBV7-6 to TRBJ2-7, with a possible D match to TRBD1 (6 bases). V lost 2 bases, J lost 2 bases, and 13 bases lay in between. CDR1 SGHVS and CDR2 FNYEAQ come from the germline V gene. CDR3 length: 15 residues. The chain's CDR3 is CASSLIGDNPYEQYF. Here the CDR3 DNA reads TGTGCCAGCAGCTTAATCGGGGACAACCCCTACGAGCAGTACTTC. Complete variable domain (other parts from reference TRBV7-6 and TRBJ2-7): GAGVSQSPRYKVTKRGQDVALRCDPISGHVSLYWYRQALGQGPEFLTYFNYEAQQDKSGLPNDRFSAERPEGSISTLTIQRTEQRDSAMYRCASSLIGDNPYEQYFGPGTRLTVT.

The chain's CDR3 is CASSFSPSYESAPGTGLYEQYF. The CDR3 DNA follows: TGTGCCAGCAGTTTTAGTCCCAGCTACGAATCTGCCCCCGGGACAGGCCTCTACGAGCAGTACTTC. The V and J genes are TRBV28 and TRBJ2-7, with 8 bases fitting TRBD1. This CDR3 region has 22 residues. CDR1 is MDHEN, CDR2 SYDVKM, per germline. Trimming took 3 bases from V and 3 from J; bases not matched to a gene: 28. The variable domain in full, with the rest retrieved from reference TRBV28 and TRBJ2-7, is DVKVTQSSRYLVKRTGEKVFLECVQDMDHENMFWYRQDPGLGLRLIYFSYDVKMKEKGDIPEGYSVSREKKERFSLILESASTNQTSMYLCASSFSPSYESAPGTGLYEQYFGPGTRLTVT.

The sample holds one count of this clone. The V call is TRBV27, the J call TRBJ2-7; the D is unclear. From germline, CDR1 is MNHEY and CDR2 SMNVEV (reference sequence). The CDR3 runs to 15 residues. Between the trimmed V and J ends, which lost 0 bases and 5 bases, there was a span of 14 bases. CDR3 DNA: TGTGCCAGCAGTTTATCTGCTACCTCTTACGACGAGCAGTACTTC. Translating it yields CASSLSATSYDEQYF.

The gene calls are TRBV2 and TRBJ1-6; D remains ambiguous. Germline CDR1 reads SNHLY; CDR2 reads FYNNEI. The germline V and J ends were trimmed by 8 bases and 7 bases, with 6 bases remaining between them. This CDR3 is 11 amino acids long. The CDR3 spells CASGQNSPLHF. Written as DNA, the CDR3 is TGTGCCAGCGGCCAAAATTCACCCCTCCACTTT.

V usage is TRBV15 and J usage is TRBJ1-1, with D maybe TRBD1 (6 bases). The V gene's germline CDR1 is LNHNV and CDR2 YYDKDF (reference sequence). V was cut by 1 base and J by 0 bases, with 12 bases left in between. The CDR3 is 16 residues long. The CDR3 DNA follows: TGTGCCACCAGCAGAGGGACAGATACAATGAACACTGAAGCTTTCTTT. As protein: CATSRGTDTMNTEAFF.

CDR3 nucleotide sequence: TGTGCCAGCAGCTGGGACAGGGGGAATTCACCCCTCCACTTT. Translation gives CASSWDRGNSPLHF. The V gene is TRBV2, the J gene TRBJ1-6; TRBD1 matches 11 bases. Per the germline V gene, CDR1 is SNHLY and CDR2 is FYNNEI. This CDR3 contains 14 residues. V gave up 6 bases and J gave up 7 bases; unmatched junction bases: 2.

V is TRBV5-4 and J is TRBJ2-1; 7 bases are a match to TRBD1. The junction had 8 bases not matched to a gene; V was cut back by 2 bases and J by 9 bases. The germline V gene has CDR1 SGHNT and CDR2 YYREEE (reference sequence). The CDR3 is 14 amino acids. CDR3 sequence (DNA): TGTGCCAGCAGCTTCCGGGTAGGGGGCAGTGAGCAGTTCTTC. As protein: CASSFRVGGSEQFF.

This clone appeared once. This chain uses TRBV28 with TRBJ1-2; D is unclear. The CDR3 totals 11 residues. CDR1 is MDHEN, CDR2 SYDVKM, per germline. Trimming cost V 6 bases and J 3 bases, with 5 bases left between them. The CDR3 coding sequence is TGTGCCAGCAGGTTCTACTATGGCTACACCTTC. Translating gives CASRFYYGYTF.

The rearrangement joins TRBV28 to TRBJ2-2; possibly TRBD2 for D (6 bases). Looked up from germline, CDR1 is MDHEN and CDR2 is SYDVKM. V lost 5 bases, J lost 7 bases, and 17 bases lay in between. This CDR3 is 15 amino acids long. The CDR3 loop is CASSRRDWGGGELFF. CDR3 nucleotides: TGTGCCAGCAGTCGAAGGGACTGGGGTGGCGGGGAGCTGTTTTTT.

The V gene is TRBV19, the J gene TRBJ2-2; 11 nucleotides agree with TRBD2. CDR3 size: 16 residues. CDR1 LNHDA and CDR2 SQIVND come from the germline V gene (reference sequence). After removal of 6 bases from V and 4 bases from J, the junction contained 7 bases not matched to a gene. CDR3 bases: TGTGCCAGTAGAAGGGGCACTAGCGGGAGCACCGGGGAGCTGTTTTTT. Amino acids: CASRRGTSGSTGELFF.

This clone showed up just once. The chain uses TRBV5-1 and TRBJ1-6; D not resolved. The CDR3 loop spans 14 amino acids. V was pared by 5 bases and J by 11 bases, with 17 bases between. CDR1 is SGHRS, CDR2 YFSETQ, per germline. CDR3 bases: TGCGCCAGCAGACGTACGAGTTTAGAGACACCCCTCCACTTT. This codes for CASRRTSLETPLHF.

V and J are TRBV5-1 and TRBJ1-3; the match to TRBD1 covers 8 bases. The CDR3 totals 15 residues. The ends lost 1 base at V and 4 bases at J; junction bases unmatched: 4. Germline V gene data show CDR1 as SGHRS and CDR2 as YFSETQ. CDR3 DNA: TGCGCCAGCAGCTTGACAGGGGGAAACGGAAACACCATATATTTT. It specifies CASSLTGGNGNTIYF.

The rearrangement joins TRBV12-5 to TRBJ1-1, with 7 bases identical to TRBD1. This CDR3 comprises 17 residues. Trimming cost V 6 bases and J 5 bases; bases outside gene matches: 18. The germline CDR1 and CDR2 sequences are LGHNT and FRNRAP. The CDR3 is CASGRETPTEGATEAFF. The CDR3 coding sequence is TGTGCTAGTGGACGCGAGACCCCCACCGAGGGGGCTACTGAAGCTTTCTTT.

This clone was detected only a few times. The chain has TRBV5-3 and TRBJ2-1; 8 bases align to TRBD1. TRBV5-3 is an ORF for which the function is uncertain. The CDR3 covers 15 residues. The trim removed 1 base at V and 6 bases at J, leaving 6 bases unmatched. This CDR3 is CARSLRETGGNEQFF. The CDR3 nucleotides are TGTGCCAGAAGCTTGCGGGAAACAGGGGGCAATGAGCAGTTCTTC.

The chain has TRBV6-5 and TRBJ2-3; D is possibly TRBD1 (5 bases). This CDR3 comprises 15 residues. Trimming stripped 7 bases from V and 1 base from J, with 15 bases between. Germline values: CDR1 MNHEY, CDR2 SVGAGI. The CDR3 nucleotides read TGTGCCAGCAAGCCTGACCCCAGGGGCACAGATACGCAGTATTTT. Amino acid sequence: CASKPDPRGTDTQYF.

CDR3 residues: CASGWDRGRGTGELFF. The CDR3 nucleotides are TGTGCTAGTGGTTGGGACAGGGGGCGCGGCACCGGGGAGCTGTTTTTT. V and J are TRBV12-5 and TRBJ2-2; TRBD1 aligns across 12 bases. The CDR3 loop spans 16 amino acids. With 4 bases clipped from V and 4 bases from J, the junction kept 4 bases outside the gene matches. CDR1 is LGHNT, CDR2 FRNRAP, per germline. Full variable domain (missing parts from reference TRBV12-5 and TRBJ2-2): DARVTQTPRHKVTEMGQEVTMRCQPILGHNTVFWYRQTMMQGLELLAYFRNRAPLDDSGMPKDRFSAEMPDATLATLKIQPSEPRDSAVYFCASGWDRGRGTGELFFGEGSRLTVL.

V is TRBV6-6 and J is TRBJ1-6; D is uncertain. The CDR3 loop spans 15 amino acids. The V end was cut by 4 bases, the J end by 8 bases, with 15 bases between. The germline CDR1 and CDR2 sequences are MNHNY and SVGAGI (reference sequence). The CDR3 loop is CASSSSGPEYSPLHF. As DNA, the CDR3 is TGTGCCAGCAGTTCCTCGGGCCCCGAATATTCACCCCTCCACTTT.

The chain employs TRBV5-1 and TRBJ1-5; a weak D match, TRBD1 (6 bases). The CDR3 is made up of 15 amino acids. The germline V gene encodes CDR1 SGHRS and CDR2 YFSETQ. V dropped 0 bases and J dropped 2 bases, with 9 bases sitting between them. The CDR3 spells CASSLDSGGNQPQHF. CDR3 nucleotide sequence: TGCGCCAGCAGCTTGGATTCAGGGGGCAATCAGCCCCAGCATTTT.

The chain links TRBV7-9 to TRBJ2-5; 7 bases map to TRBD2. The CDR3 runs to 14 residues. The junction had 8 bases not matched to a gene; V was cut back by 5 bases and J by 5 bases. Germline loops: CDR1 SEHNR, CDR2 FQNEAQ (reference sequence). CDR3 in amino acids: CASSPAQGGETQYF. The CDR3 region has the DNA TGTGCCAGCAGCCCCGCCCAGGGAGGGGAGACCCAGTACTTC.

This clone was observed a few times. The chain carries TRBV20-1 and TRBJ1-5, with D possibly being TRBD1 (5 bases). Trimming shortened V by 3 bases and J by 13 bases, and 13 bases separated the two germline ends. The length of the CDR3 is 11 residues. Per the germline V gene, CDR1 is DFQATT and CDR2 is SNEGSKA (reference sequence). DNA for the CDR3: TGCAGTGCTAGTCCCGGGGGGGGACAGCATTTT. Protein sequence: CSASPGGGQHF.